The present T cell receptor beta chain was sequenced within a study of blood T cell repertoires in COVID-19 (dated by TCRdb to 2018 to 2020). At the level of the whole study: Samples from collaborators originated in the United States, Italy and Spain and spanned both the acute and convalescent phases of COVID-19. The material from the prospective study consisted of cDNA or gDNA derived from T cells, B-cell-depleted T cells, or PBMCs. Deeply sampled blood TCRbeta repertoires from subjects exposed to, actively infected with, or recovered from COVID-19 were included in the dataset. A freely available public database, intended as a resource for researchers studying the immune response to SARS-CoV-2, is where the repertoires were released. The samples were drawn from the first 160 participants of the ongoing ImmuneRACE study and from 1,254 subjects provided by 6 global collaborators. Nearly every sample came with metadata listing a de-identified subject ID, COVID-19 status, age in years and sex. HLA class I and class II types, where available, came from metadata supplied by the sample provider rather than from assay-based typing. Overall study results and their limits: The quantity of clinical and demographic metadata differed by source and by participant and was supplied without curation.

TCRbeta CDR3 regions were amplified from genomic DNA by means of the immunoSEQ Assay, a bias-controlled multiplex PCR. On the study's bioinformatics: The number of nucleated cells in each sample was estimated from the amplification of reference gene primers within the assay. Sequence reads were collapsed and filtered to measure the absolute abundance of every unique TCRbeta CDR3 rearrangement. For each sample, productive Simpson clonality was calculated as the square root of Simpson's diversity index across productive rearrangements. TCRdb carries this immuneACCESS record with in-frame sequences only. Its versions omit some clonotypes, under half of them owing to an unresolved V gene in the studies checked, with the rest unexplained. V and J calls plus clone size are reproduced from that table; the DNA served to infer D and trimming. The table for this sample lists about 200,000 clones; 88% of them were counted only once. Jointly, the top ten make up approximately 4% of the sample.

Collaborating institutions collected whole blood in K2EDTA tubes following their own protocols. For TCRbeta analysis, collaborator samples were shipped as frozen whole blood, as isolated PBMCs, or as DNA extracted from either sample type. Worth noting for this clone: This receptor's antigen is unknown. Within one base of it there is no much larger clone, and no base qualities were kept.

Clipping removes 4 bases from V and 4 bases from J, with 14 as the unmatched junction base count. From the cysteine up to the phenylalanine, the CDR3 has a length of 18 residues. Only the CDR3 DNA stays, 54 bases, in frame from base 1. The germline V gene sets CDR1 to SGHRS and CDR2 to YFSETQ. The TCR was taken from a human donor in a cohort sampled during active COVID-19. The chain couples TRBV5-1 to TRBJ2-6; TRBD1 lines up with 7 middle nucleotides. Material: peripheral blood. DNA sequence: TGCGCCAGCAGCCCCCCGGGACAGACTGTCTTGGGGGCCAACGTCCTGACTTTC. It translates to CASSPPGQTVLGANVLTF.